The following is a T cell receptor (beta chain) sequence with its context. Amplification targeted TCR beta CDR3 regions from RNA transcripts. The HTBI primer set drove a first-round RT-PCR of the TCR CDR3. MiXCR was run by TCRdb on the multiplex PCR reads, yielding one entry per CDR3 protein. The sample has around 700,000 distinct CDR3 sequences, approximately 19% seen once. This CDR3 region has 15 residues. Trimming left V 5 bases short and J 5 bases short, with 18 bases between. Per the germline V gene, CDR1 is LNHDA and CDR2 is SQIVND (reference sequence). Uncontrolled infection, other autoimmune disease, pregnancy and lactation each barred patients from inclusion. Diagnosis relied on clinical symptoms, serum thyroxine and TRAb, thyroid ultrasound and orbital computed tomography. The data were taken from a study of T cells in Graves' hyperthyroidism and ophthalmopathy. Overall study context: At the time of initial diagnosis and before any treatment, peripheral blood was collected.

The sequencing sample was made of blood. This clonotype originated in a woman aged 45 to 65 with Graves' hyperthyroidism that later progressed to Graves' ophthalmopathy. The rearrangement links TRBV19 to TRBJ1-1; D perhaps matches TRBD1 (6 bases). In nucleotides, the CDR3 is TGTGCCAGTAGTTCCTACAGGGCGCCGGGTACTGAAGCTTTCTTT. This translates into CASSSYRAPGTEAFF.